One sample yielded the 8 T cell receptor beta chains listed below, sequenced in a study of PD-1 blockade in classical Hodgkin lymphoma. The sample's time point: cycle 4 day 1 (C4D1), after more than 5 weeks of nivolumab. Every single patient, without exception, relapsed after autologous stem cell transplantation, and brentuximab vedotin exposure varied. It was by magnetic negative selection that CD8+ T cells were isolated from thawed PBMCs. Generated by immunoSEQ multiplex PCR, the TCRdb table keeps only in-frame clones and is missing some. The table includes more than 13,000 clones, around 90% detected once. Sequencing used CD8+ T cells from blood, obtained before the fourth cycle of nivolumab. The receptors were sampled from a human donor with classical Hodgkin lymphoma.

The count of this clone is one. The CDR3 reads CASTLPREKDYEQYF. As DNA, the CDR3 is TGTGCCAGCACCCTTCCCCGGGAGAAGGACTACGAGCAGTACTTC. The rearrangement links TRBV6-1 to TRBJ2-7; tentative D call: TRBD2 (6 bases). V was clipped by 7 bases and J by 3 bases, with 19 bases between them. The CDR3 loop spans 15 amino acids. The germline V gene encodes CDR1 MNHNS and CDR2 SASEGT.

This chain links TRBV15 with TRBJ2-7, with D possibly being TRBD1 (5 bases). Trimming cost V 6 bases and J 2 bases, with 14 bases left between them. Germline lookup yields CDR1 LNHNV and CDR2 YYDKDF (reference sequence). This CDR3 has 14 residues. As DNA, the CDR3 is TGTGCCACCAGTCCGTATAGGGGCGCCTACGAGCAGTACTTC. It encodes CATSPYRGAYEQYF.

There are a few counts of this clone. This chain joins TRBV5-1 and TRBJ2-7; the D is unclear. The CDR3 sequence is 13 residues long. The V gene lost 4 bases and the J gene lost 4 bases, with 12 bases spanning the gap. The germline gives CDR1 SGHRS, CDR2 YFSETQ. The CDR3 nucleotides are TGCGCCAGCAGCCCGAAGGGAAATTACGAGCAGTACTTC. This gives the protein CASSPKGNYEQYF.

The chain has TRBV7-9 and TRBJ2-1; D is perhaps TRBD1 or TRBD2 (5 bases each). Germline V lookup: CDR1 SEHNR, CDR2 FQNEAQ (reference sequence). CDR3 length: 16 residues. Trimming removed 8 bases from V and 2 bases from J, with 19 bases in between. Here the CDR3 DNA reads TGTGCCAGCTATAGTTCCCGGGACCGACCCTACAATGAGCAGTTCTTC. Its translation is CASYSSRDRPYNEQFF.

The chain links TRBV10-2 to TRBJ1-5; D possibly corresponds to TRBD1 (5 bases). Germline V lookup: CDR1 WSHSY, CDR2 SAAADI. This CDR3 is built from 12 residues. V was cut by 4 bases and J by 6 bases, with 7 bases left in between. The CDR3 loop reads CASSVGVQPQHF. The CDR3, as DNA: TGCGCCAGCAGTGTAGGGGTTCAGCCCCAGCATTTT.

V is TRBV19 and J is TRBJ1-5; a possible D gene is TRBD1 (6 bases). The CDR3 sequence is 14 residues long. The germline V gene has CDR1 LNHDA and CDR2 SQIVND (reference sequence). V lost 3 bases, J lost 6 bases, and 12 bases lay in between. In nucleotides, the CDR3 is TGTGCCAGTAGTATTCTGGGGGGCATTCAGCCCCAGCATTTT. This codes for CASSILGGIQPQHF.

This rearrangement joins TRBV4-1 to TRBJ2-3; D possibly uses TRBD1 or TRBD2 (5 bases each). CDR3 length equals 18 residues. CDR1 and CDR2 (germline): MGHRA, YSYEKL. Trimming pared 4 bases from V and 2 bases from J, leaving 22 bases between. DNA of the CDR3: TGCGCCAGCAGCCTAGAAGGACCGGTCCTGGGGACCACAGATACGCAGTATTTT. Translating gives CASSLEGPVLGTTDTQYF.

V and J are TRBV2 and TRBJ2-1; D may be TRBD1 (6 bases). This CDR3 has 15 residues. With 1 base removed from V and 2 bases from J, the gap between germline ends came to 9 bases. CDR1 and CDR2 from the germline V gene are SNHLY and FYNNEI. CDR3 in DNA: TGTGCCAGCAGTGAAGGGTGGGGGCCCTACAATGAGCAGTTCTTC. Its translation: CASSEGWGPYNEQFF.